This TCR beta chain was identified in a study of blood T cell repertoires in COVID-19. Trimming at V came to 6 bases and at J to 5 bases, leaving 9 bases not matched to a gene. The length of the CDR3 is 15 residues. Germline CDR1 MNHNY, CDR2 SVGAGI (reference sequence). This table comes from immunoSEQ multiplex PCR, and its TCRdb copy is limited to in-frame clones, with some not included. Of about 340,000 clones in the sample, 86% were seen once. Input material: peripheral blood. V usage is TRBV6-6 and J usage is TRBJ2-1; the match to TRBD1 covers 8 bases. This TCR derives from a woman aged 60-75 years with COVID-19, enrolled during active disease. The CDR3 bases are TGTGCCAGCAGCCTCAACACAGGGGGGCACAATGAGCAGTTCTTC. As protein: CASSLNTGGHNEQFF.